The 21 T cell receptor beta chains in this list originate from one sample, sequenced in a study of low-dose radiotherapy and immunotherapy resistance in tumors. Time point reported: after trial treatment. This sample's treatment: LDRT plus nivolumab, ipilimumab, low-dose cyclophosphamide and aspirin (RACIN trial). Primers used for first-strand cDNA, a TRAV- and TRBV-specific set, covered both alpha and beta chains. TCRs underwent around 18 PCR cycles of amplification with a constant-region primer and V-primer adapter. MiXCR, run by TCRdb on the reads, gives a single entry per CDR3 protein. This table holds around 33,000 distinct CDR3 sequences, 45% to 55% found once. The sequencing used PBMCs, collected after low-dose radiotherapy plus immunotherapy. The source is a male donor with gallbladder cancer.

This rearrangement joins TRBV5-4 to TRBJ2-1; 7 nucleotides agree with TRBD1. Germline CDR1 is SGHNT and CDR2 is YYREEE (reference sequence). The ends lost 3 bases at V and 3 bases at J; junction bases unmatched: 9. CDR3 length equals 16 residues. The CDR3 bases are TGTGCCAGCAGCTCCTCCGCAGGGGGATTCTACAATGAGCAGTTCTTC. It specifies CASSSSAGGFYNEQFF.

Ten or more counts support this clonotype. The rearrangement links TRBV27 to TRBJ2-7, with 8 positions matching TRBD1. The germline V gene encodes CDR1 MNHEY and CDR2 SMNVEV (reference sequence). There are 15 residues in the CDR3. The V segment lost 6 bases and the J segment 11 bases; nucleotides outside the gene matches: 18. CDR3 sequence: CASSPTGASERAEYF. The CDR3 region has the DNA TGTGCCAGCAGCCCGACAGGGGCTAGCGAAAGAGCAGAGTACTTC.

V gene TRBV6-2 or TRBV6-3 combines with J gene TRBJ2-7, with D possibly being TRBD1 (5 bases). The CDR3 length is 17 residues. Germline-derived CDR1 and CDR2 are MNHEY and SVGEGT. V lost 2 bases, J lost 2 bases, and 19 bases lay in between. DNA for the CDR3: TGTGCCAGCAGTTACAATGGCGGTGGGGCCAGCCCCTACGAGCAGTACTTC. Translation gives CASSYNGGGASPYEQYF.

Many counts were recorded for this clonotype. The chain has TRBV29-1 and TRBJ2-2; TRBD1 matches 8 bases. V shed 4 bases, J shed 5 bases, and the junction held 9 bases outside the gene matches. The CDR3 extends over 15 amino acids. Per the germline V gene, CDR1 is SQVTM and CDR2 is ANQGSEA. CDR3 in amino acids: CSVGGFTGGTGELFF. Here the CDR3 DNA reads TGCAGCGTTGGGGGTTTTACAGGGGGAACCGGGGAGCTGTTTTTT.

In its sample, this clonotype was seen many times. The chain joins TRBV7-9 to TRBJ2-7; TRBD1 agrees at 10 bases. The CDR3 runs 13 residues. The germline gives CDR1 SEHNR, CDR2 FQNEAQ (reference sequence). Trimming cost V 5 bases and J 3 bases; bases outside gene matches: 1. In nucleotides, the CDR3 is TGTGCCAGCAGCAGGACAGGGGGCTACGAGCAGTACTTC. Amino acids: CASSRTGGYEQYF.

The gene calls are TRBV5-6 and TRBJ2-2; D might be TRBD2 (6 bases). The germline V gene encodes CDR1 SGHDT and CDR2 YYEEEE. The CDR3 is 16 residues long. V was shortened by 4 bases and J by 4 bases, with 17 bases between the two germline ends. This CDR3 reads CASSRFGGTATGELFF. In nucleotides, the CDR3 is TGTGCCAGCAGCCGATTCGGGGGAACGGCCACCGGGGAGCTGTTTTTT.

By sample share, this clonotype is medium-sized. The CDR3 DNA reads TGTGCCAGCAGCCCCCGGAACAGTCAAGAGACCCAGTACTTC. Protein sequence: CASSPRNSQETQYF. The rearrangement links TRBV7-9 to TRBJ2-5; no clear D gene. V lost 5 bases and J lost 2, with 12 bases in between. The CDR3 is 14 residues long. Looked up from germline, CDR1 is SEHNR and CDR2 is FQNEAQ (reference sequence).

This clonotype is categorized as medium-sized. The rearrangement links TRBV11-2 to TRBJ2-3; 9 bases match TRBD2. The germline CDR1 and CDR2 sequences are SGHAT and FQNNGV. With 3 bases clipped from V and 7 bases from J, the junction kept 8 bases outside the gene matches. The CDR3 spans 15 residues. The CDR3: CASSFRRTSDHTQYF. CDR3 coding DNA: TGTGCCAGCAGCTTCCGGAGGACTAGCGATCATACGCAGTATTTT.

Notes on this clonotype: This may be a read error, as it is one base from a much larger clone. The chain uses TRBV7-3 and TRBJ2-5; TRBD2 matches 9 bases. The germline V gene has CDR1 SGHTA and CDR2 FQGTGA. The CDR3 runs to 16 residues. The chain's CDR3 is CVSSLRGLAVGETQYF. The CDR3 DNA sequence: TGTGTCAGCAGCTTAAGGGGACTAGCTGTCGGAGAGACCCAGTACTTC. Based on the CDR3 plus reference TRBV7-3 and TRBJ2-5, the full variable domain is GAGVSQTPSNKVTEKGKYVELRCDPISGHTALYWYRQSLGQGPEFLIYFQGTGAADDSGLPNDRFFAVRPEGSVSTLKIQRTERGDSAVYLCVSSLRGLAVGETQYFGPGTRLLVL.

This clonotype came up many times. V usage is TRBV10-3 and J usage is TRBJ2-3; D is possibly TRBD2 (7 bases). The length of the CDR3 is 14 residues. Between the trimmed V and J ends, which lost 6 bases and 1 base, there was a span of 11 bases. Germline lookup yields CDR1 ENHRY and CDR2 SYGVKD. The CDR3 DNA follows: TGTGCCATCAGCCGGGGGGCCGGCACAGATACGCAGTATTTT. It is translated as CAISRGAGTDTQYF.

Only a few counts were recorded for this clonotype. CDR3 protein: CASRGQGNQPQHF. The DNA for the CDR3 is TGTGCCAGCAGGGGACAGGGGAACCAGCCCCAGCATTTT. J is TRBJ1-5 and V is TRBV2; 10 bases fit TRBD1. The CDR3 is 13 residues long. Germline loops: CDR1 SNHLY, CDR2 FYNNEI. V gave up 6 bases and J gave up 7 bases; unmatched junction bases: 3.

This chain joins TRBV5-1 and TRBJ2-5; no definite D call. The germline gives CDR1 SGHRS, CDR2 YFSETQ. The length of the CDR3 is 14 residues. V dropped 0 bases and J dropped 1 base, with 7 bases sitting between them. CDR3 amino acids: CASSLGTFQETQYF. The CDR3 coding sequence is TGCGCCAGCAGCTTGGGCACATTCCAAGAGACCCAGTACTTC.

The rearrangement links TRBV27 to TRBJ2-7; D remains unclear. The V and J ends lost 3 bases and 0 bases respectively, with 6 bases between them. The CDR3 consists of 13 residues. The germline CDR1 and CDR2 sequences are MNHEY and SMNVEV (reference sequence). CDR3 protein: CASSFIPSYEQYF. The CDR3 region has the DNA TGTGCCAGCAGTTTCATCCCCTCCTACGAGCAGTACTTC.

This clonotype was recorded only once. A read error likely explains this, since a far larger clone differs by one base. CDR3 residues: CASTSGGRDEQFF. The CDR3, as DNA: TGTGCCAGCACCTCGGGAGGGAGGGATGAGCAGTTCTTC. The rearrangement links TRBV2 to TRBJ2-1, with 8 bases matching TRBD2. The V gene's germline CDR1 is SNHLY and CDR2 FYNNEI. Trimming removed 7 bases from V and 8 bases from J; junction bases left unmatched: 7. This CDR3 contains 13 residues.

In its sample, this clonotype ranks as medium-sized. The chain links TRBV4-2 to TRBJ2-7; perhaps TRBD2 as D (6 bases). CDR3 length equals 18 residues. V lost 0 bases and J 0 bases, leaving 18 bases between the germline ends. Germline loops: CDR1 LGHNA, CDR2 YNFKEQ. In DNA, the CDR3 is TGTGCCAGCAGCCAAGAAGCTCGTCGCGGGACTCGCTCCTACGAGCAGTACTTC. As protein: CASSQEARRGTRSYEQYF.

CDR3 protein: CAWRTAPSTDTQYF. DNA of the CDR3: TGTGCCTGGCGTACAGCGCCTAGCACAGATACGCAGTATTTT. The rearrangement uses TRBV30 and TRBJ2-3; D is uncertain. Germline V lookup: CDR1 GTSNPN, CDR2 SVGIG (reference sequence). Trimming took off 5 bases at V and 0 bases at J, with 12 bases between the two ends. The length of the CDR3 is 14 residues.

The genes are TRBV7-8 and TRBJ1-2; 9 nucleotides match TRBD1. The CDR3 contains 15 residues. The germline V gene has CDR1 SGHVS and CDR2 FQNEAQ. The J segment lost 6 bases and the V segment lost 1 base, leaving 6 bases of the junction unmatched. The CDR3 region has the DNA TGTGCCAGCAGCTTAGACGACAGGGGGTCGAATGGCTACACCTTC. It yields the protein CASSLDDRGSNGYTF.

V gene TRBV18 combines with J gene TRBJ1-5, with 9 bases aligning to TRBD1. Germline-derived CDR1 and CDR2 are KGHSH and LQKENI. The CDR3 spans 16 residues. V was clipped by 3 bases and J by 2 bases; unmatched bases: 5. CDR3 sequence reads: CASSPTRDRGNQPQHF. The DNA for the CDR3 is TGTGCCAGCTCACCCACGAGGGACAGGGGCAATCAGCCCCAGCATTTT.

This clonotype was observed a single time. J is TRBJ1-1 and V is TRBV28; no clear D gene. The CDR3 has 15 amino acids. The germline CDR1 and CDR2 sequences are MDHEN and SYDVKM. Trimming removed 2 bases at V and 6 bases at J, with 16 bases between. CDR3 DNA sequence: TGTGCCAGCAGTTTACCTCATCGGTCTATCGCTGAAGCTTTCTTT. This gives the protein CASSLPHRSIAEAFF.

CDR3 in DNA: TGTGCCAGCAGCCGAACCCTTCAGACTAGCGGGAGCCCATACAATGAGCAGTTCTTC. Translation: CASSRTLQTSGSPYNEQFF. The rearrangement links TRBV3-1 to TRBJ2-1; 12 bases fit TRBD2. Germline CDR1 and CDR2: LGHDT and YNNKEL (reference sequence). The CDR3 covers 19 residues. V lost 4 bases, J lost 4 bases, and 14 bases stayed unmatched.

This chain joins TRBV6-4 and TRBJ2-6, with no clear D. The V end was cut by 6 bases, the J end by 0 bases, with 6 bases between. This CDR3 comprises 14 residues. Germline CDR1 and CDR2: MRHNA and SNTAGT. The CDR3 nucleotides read TGTGCCAGCAGGCCCTTCTCTGGGGCCAACGTCCTGACTTTC. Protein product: CASRPFSGANVLTF.